In this sample, the clone carrying this T cell receptor (beta chain) turned up a few times. Its antigen is as yet unknown. The source of the sample is a study of spatial heterogeneity in lung cancer. Study outcomes and limitations: Ubiquitous expanded tumor TCRs appeared in blood more at resection than follow-up.

Time point described: sample taken at primary tumor resection. TCRs were sequenced from unsorted whole RNA of tumor, nontumor lung or PBMC. TCRdb itself ran the 5' RACE reads through MiXCR, one entry per CDR3 protein. The data show tens of thousands of distinct CDR3 sequences, roughly 8.7% seen once. This TCR was sampled from a male donor with early-stage non-small cell lung cancer. The starting material was PBMCs, obtained at surgery.

The CDR3 loop reads CASLGWGTDTQYF. CDR3 in DNA: TGTGCCAGCTTGGGGTGGGGCACAGATACGCAGTATTTT. This rearrangement joins TRBV7-8 to TRBJ2-3; D gene uncertain. The V and J ends lost 8 bases and 1 base respectively, with 10 bases between them. This CDR3 is 13 amino acids long. Looked up from germline, CDR1 is SGHVS and CDR2 is FQNEAQ.